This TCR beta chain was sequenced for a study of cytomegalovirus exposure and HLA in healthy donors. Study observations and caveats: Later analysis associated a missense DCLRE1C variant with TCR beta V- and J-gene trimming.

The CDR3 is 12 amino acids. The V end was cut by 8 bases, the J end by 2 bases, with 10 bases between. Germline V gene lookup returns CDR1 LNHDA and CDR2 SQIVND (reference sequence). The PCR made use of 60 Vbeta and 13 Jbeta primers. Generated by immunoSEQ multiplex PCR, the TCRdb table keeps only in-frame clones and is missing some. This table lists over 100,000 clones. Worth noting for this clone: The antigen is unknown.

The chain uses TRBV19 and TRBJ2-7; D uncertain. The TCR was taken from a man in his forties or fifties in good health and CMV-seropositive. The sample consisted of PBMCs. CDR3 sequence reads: CASFRAPYEQYF. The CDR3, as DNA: TGTGCCAGTTTCCGCGCACCCTACGAGCAGTACTTC.